The source of this T cell receptor beta chain is a study of blood T cell repertoires in COVID-19 (dated by TCRdb to 2018 to 2020). For the study in its entirety: Samples from collaborators originated in the United States, Italy and Spain and spanned both the acute and convalescent phases of COVID-19. The material from the prospective study consisted of cDNA or gDNA derived from T cells, B-cell-depleted T cells, or PBMCs. Deeply sampled blood TCRbeta repertoires from subjects exposed to, actively infected with, or recovered from COVID-19 were included in the dataset. The repertoires were made available in a free public database intended to serve as a resource for research on the immune response to SARS-CoV-2. Samples came from the ongoing ImmuneRACE study (first 160 participants) plus 1,254 subjects from 6 global collaborators. Sample metadata almost always included a de-identified subject ID, COVID-19 status, age in years and sex. Where available, HLA class I and class II types were taken from metadata supplied by the sample provider and were not determined by assay-based typing. What the work shows at the level of the full study, not this receptor alone: Clinical and demographic metadata were provided uncurated, with the amount varying by source and participant.

The immunoSEQ Assay, a bias-controlled multiplex PCR, was used to amplify TCRbeta CDR3 regions from genomic DNA. The original methods were these. Nucleated cell counts per sample were estimated from amplification of reference gene primers within the assay. To quantify the absolute abundance of each unique TCRbeta CDR3 rearrangement, sequence reads were collapsed and filtered. For each sample, productive Simpson clonality was calculated by taking the square root of Simpson's diversity index across productive rearrangements. TCRdb provides this immuneACCESS table in a form limited to in-frame rearrangements. Some clones are lacking; in checked studies, under half of them reflect an unresolved V gene, and why the rest are absent is not known. That table furnishes V, J and clone size, whereas the DNA furnished D and trimming. A total of 150,000 to 250,000 clones appear in this sample, roughly 92% of them only once. Of the sample, 0.6% to 0.8% is held by the ten largest clones.

The germline V gene sets CDR1 to SGDLS and CDR2 to YYNGEE. The CDR3 contains 15 residues, cysteine and phenylalanine counted. Of the read, only the CDR3 DNA is kept; its 45 bases are in frame from base 1. V sheds 4 bases and J sheds 4 bases, leaving 14 bases between their ends. As to this clone: No antigen is known for it. No per-base quality is available; no much larger clone lies one base away.

One collaborating source in Seattle enrolled patients while the patients were actively infected and followed the patients over time throughout the course of disease. Each collaborating institution followed its own protocols to collect whole blood in K2EDTA tubes. For TCRbeta analysis, collaborators shipped samples as frozen whole blood, isolated PBMCs, or DNA extracted from either of those sample types. Sequencing input: peripheral blood. The V and J segments used are TRBV9 and TRBJ2-2, with an unclear D gene assignment. This sequence originates from a man in his thirties or forties with COVID-19, enrolled during active disease. CDR3 protein: CASSLSGTGTGELFF. The DNA sequence reads TGTGCCAGCAGCCTATCCGGAACGGGCACCGGGGAGCTGTTTTTT.